A single sample gave rise to the 14 T cell receptor beta chains below, sequenced in a study of T cells in Graves' hyperthyroidism and ophthalmopathy. There were TCR beta CDR3 regions amplified from RNA transcripts. With the HTBI primer set, the TCR CDR3 went through a first round of RT-PCR. Each CDR3 protein is one row after TCRdb ran MiXCR on the multiplex PCR reads. Here the sample spans fewer than 550,000 distinct CDR3 sequences, around 22% being singletons. Material for sequencing was blood. The origin of the receptors is a woman aged 25-40 years with Graves' ophthalmopathy.

The chain links TRBV12-3 or TRBV12-4 to TRBJ1-5; no clear D. The CDR3 extends over 17 amino acids. Trimming took off 1 base at V and 2 bases at J, with 15 bases between the two ends. The CDR3 is CASSLGGITVGNQPQHF. The CDR3 bases are TGTGCCAGCAGTTTAGGGGGTATAACGGTGGGCAATCAGCCCCAGCATTTT.

The CDR3 DNA reads TGCGCCAGCAGCTTGGCAGGATTTCACGAGCAGTACTTC. It encodes CASSLAGFHEQYF. The chain carries TRBV5-1 and TRBJ2-7; D gene unclear. Germline values: CDR1 SGHRS, CDR2 YFSETQ. The CDR3 extends over 13 amino acids. V lost 0 bases and J 5 bases, leaving 9 bases between the germline ends.

Remarks on this clonotype: The conserved final phenylalanine or tryptophan is absent from the CDR3, which likely points to a read error. The rearrangement links TRBV10-3 to TRBJ1-5; 9 positions match TRBD1. CDR1 and CDR2 (germline): ENHRY, SYGVKD. The CDR3 is 16 residues long. The V gene end was trimmed by 11 bases and the J gene end by 3 bases; junction bases not matched to a gene: 14. The CDR3 DNA reads TGTGCCTCTGACAGGGGGTCTCCCCTCAACAATCAGCCCCAGCATTAT. It is translated as CASDRGSPLNNQPQHY.

This clonotype was found many times. This chain joins TRBV6-5 and TRBJ2-7; D is possibly TRBD1 (6 bases). The germline V gene encodes CDR1 MNHEY and CDR2 SVGAGI. Trimming cost V 6 bases and J 3 bases, with 15 bases left between them. The CDR3 sequence is 14 residues long. CDR3 DNA sequence: TGTGCCAGCAGACGACAGGAAGTAGTCTACGAGCAGTACTTC. This translates into CASRRQEVVYEQYF.

This clonotype came up a few times. The chain links TRBV6-4 to TRBJ2-7; TRBD2 might be the D (6 bases). The CDR3 covers 15 residues. In germline, CDR1 is MRHNA, CDR2 SNTAGT. Deletions cut 2 bases from V and 0 bases from J, with 11 bases between. The CDR3 reads CASSDRAGPSYEQYF. Written as DNA, the CDR3 is TGTGCCAGCAGTGACCGCGCGGGGCCCTCCTACGAGCAGTACTTC.

This clonotype was counted at least ten times. CDR3 DNA sequence: TGTGCCAGCAGCGCTAGTGACAGGGACACTGAAGCTTTCTTT. Protein: CASSASDRDTEAFF. The rearrangement uses TRBV3-1 and TRBJ1-1, with 7 bases that match TRBD1. CDR3 length: 14 amino acids. CDR1 is LGHDT and CDR2 is YNNKEL in the germline V gene (reference sequence). V shed 5 bases, J shed 3 bases, and the junction held 6 bases outside the gene matches.

This clonotype was found many times. The genes are TRBV5-1 and TRBJ2-2; D unclear. Trimming left V 0 bases short and J 0 bases short, with 6 bases between. The CDR3 totals 15 residues. Per germline, CDR1 SGHRS and CDR2 YFSETQ. CDR3 residues: CASSLEVSNTGELFF. DNA for the CDR3: TGCGCCAGCAGCTTGGAAGTTTCGAACACCGGGGAGCTGTTTTTT.

This rearrangement joins TRBV20-1 to TRBJ1-5, with D unclear. The germline V gene encodes CDR1 DFQATT and CDR2 SNEGSKA (reference sequence). CDR3 length: 13 amino acids. V was pared by 4 bases and J by 4 bases, with 11 bases between. CDR3 loop: CSANGLSNQPQHF. CDR3 coding DNA: TGCAGTGCTAACGGACTTAGTAATCAGCCCCAGCATTTT.

The rearrangement joins TRBV12-3 or TRBV12-4 to TRBJ2-4, with 9 nucleotides matching TRBD1. Trimming at V came to 6 bases and at J to 3 bases, leaving 3 bases not matched to a gene. The CDR3 contains 14 residues. CDR3 nucleotides: TGTGCCAGCAGCTCGGACAGGGGCAAAAACATTCAGTACTTC. Encoded protein: CASSSDRGKNIQYF.

This chain's CDR3 is CASSSTGVGNQPQHF. For the CDR3, the DNA is TGTGCCAGCAGTTCTACAGGGGTTGGAAATCAGCCCCAGCATTTT. The V call is TRBV2, the J call TRBJ1-5, with 7 bases lining up with TRBD1. This CDR3 comprises 15 residues. From germline, CDR1 is SNHLY and CDR2 FYNNEI. V was pared by 5 bases and J by 4 bases, with 8 bases of the junction left unmatched.

This clonotype was counted ten times or more. The V call is TRBV6-1, the J call TRBJ2-7; 10 bases fit TRBD1. Trimming cost V 4 bases and J 3 bases; bases outside gene matches: 18. The CDR3 contains 19 residues. Germline values: CDR1 MNHNS, CDR2 SASEGT. As DNA, the CDR3 is TGTGCCAGCAGTGGCCCGCCCCCCCTGTACGGGACAGGGGTCTACGAGCAGTACTTC. The encoded protein is CASSGPPPLYGTGVYEQYF.

Ten or more counts support this clonotype. V and J are TRBV11-2 and TRBJ2-7; D possibly corresponds to TRBD1 (5 bases). V was cut by 5 bases and J by 6 bases, with 23 bases left in between. In germline, CDR1 is SGHAT, CDR2 FQNNGV. The CDR3 has 16 residues. The CDR3 DNA is TGTGCCAGCAGCCCGAGACAGAGTCCTTTTCCGGCCGAGCAGTACTTC. This sequence encodes CASSPRQSPFPAEQYF.

V gene TRBV6-1 combines with J gene TRBJ2-2; possible D gene TRBD1, 7 bases. This CDR3 region has 15 residues. Germline V gives CDR1 MNHNS, CDR2 SASEGT. Trimming shortened V by 6 bases and J by 3 bases, and 14 bases separated the two germline ends. CDR3 sequence (DNA): TGTGCCAGCAGCCCCGACAGGGACTACACCGGGGAGCTGTTTTTT. This encodes CASSPDRDYTGELFF.

This clonotype was observed many times. This sequence joins TRBV2 and TRBJ1-6; D perhaps matches TRBD1 (6 bases). The CDR3 has 14 amino acids. The germline V and J ends were trimmed by 5 bases and 5 bases, with 10 bases remaining between them. Looked up from germline, CDR1 is SNHLY and CDR2 is FYNNEI. The CDR3: CASSIQGDNSPLHF. The CDR3 nucleotides are TGTGCCAGCAGTATACAGGGTGATAATTCACCCCTCCACTTT.